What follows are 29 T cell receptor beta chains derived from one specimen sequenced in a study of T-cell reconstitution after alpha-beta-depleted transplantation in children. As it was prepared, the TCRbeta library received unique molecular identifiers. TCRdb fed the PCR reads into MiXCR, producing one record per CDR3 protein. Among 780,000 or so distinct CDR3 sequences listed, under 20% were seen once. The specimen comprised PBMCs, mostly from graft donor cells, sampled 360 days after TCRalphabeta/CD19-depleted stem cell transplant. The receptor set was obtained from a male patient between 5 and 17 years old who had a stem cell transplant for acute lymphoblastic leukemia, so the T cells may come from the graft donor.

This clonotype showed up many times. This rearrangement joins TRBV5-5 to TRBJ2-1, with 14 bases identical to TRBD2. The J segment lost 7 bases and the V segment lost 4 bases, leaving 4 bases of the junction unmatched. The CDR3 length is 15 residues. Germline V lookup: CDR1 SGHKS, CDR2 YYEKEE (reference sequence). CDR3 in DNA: TGTGCCAGCAGCCTCGGGACTAGCGGGAGTAATGAGCAGTTCTTC. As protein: CASSLGTSGSNEQFF.

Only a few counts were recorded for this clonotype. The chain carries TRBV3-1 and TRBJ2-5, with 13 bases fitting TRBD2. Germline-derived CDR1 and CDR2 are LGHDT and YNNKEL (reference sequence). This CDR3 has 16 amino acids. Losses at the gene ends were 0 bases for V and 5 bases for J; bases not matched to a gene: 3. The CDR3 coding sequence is TGTGCCAGCAGCCAAGACCGACTAGCGGGAGGTGAGACCCAGTACTTC. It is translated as CASSQDRLAGGETQYF.

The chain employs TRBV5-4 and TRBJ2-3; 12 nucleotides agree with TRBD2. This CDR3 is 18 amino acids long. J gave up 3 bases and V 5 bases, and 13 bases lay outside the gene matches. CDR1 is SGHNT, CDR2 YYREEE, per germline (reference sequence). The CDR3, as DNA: TGTGCCAGCAGATCGAGGACTAGCGGGACAACCAGGACAGATACGCAGTATTTT. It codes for CASRSRTSGTTRTDTQYF.

The CDR3 bases are TGTGCCAGCAGCTTAGGCAGCGGGAGGGGAGAGACCCAGTACTTC. Translated, it gives CASSLGSGRGETQYF. The J gene is TRBJ2-5, the V gene TRBV11-2; 10 bases are shared with TRBD2. Losses at the gene ends were 1 base for V and 4 bases for J; bases not matched to a gene: 3. Germline CDR1 is SGHAT and CDR2 is FQNNGV. CDR3 length: 15 residues.

The CDR3 protein is CASSLDVSGSYEQYF. CDR3 coding DNA: TGTGCCAGCAGCTTAGATGTTTCGGGTTCCTACGAGCAGTACTTC. V is TRBV11-2 and J is TRBJ2-7; no clear D gene. The CDR3 covers 15 residues. V was trimmed by 0 bases and J by 1 base, leaving 10 bases between them. The germline CDR1 and CDR2 sequences are SGHAT and FQNNGV.

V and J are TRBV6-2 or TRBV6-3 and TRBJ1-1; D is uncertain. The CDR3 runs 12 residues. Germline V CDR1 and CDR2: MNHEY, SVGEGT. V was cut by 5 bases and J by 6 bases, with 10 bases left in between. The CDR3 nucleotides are TGTGCCAGCAGTAAGGCAAAAGCTGAAGCTTTCTTT. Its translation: CASSKAKAEAFF.

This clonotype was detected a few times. CDR3 sequence: CASSVGVDTQYF. CDR3 bases: TGTGCCAGCAGCGTGGGAGTAGATACGCAGTATTTT. V and J are TRBV9 and TRBJ2-3; tentative D call: TRBD2 (5 bases). Germline V gene data show CDR1 as SGDLS and CDR2 as YYNGEE. Trimming cost V 2 bases and J 5 bases, with 6 bases left between them. There are 12 residues in the CDR3.

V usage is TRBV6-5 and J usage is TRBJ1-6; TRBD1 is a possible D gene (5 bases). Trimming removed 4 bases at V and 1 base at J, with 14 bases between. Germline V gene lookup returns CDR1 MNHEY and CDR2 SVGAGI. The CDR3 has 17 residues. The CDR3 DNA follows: TGTGCCAGCAGTTGGCCCGACAGTTTTTCCTATAATTCACCCCTCCACTTT. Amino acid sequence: CASSWPDSFSYNSPLHF.

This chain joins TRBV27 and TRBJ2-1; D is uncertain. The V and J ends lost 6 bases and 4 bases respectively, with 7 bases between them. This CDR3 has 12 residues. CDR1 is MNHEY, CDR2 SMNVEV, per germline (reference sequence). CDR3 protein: CASSRVYNEQFF. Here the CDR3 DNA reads TGTGCCAGCAGCCGGGTATACAATGAGCAGTTCTTC.

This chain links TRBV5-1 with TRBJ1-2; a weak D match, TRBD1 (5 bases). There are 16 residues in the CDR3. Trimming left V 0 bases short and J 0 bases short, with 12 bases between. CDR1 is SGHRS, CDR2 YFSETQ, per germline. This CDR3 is CASSLAGREANYGYTF. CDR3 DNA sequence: TGCGCCAGCAGCTTGGCGGGCAGGGAGGCTAACTATGGCTACACCTTC.

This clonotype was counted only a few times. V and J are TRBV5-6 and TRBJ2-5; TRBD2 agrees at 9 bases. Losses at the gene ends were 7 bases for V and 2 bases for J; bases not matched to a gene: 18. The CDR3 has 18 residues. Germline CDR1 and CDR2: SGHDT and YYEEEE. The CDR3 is CASQIAGANIGAQETQYF. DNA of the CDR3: TGTGCCAGCCAGATAGCGGGAGCTAACATCGGAGCTCAAGAGACCCAGTACTTC.

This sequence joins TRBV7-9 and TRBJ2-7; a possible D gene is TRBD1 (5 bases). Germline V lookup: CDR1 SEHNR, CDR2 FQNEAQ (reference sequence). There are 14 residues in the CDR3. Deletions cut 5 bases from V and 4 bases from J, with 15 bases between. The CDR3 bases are TGTGCCAGCAGCCTCTTATTAAGGGGATACGAGCAGTACTTC. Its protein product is CASSLLLRGYEQYF.

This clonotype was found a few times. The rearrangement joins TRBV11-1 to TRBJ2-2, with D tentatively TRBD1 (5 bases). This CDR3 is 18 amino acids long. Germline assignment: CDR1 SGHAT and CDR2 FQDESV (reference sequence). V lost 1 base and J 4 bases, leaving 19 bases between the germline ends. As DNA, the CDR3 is TGTGCCAGCAGCTTAGGCGTAGGGGTGGCACGTGGCACCGGGGAGCTGTTTTTT. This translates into CASSLGVGVARGTGELFF.

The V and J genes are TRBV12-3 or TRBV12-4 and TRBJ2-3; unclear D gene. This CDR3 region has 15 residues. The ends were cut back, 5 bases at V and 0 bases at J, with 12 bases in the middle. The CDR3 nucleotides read TGTGCCAGCAGTCCGGGCCTTTTTAGCACAGATACGCAGTATTTT. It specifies CASSPGLFSTDTQYF.

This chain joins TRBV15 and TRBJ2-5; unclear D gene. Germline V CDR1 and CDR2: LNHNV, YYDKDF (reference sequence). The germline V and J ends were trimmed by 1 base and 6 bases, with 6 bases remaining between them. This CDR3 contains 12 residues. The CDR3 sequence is CATSRASQTQYF. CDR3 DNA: TGTGCCACCAGCAGAGCATCGCAGACCCAGTACTTC.

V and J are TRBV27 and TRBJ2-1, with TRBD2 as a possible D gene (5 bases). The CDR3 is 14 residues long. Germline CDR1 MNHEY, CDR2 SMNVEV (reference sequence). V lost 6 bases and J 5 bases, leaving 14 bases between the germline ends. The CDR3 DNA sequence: TGTGCCAGCAGCCGCCCGGACTCTCACAATGAGCAGTTCTTC. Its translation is CASSRPDSHNEQFF.

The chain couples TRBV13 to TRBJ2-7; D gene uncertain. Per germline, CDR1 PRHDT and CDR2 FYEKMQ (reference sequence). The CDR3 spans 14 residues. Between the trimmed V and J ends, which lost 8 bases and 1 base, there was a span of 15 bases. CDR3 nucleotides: TGTGCCAGCTTCGGACGAGCCGGTTCCTACGAGCAGTACTTC. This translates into CASFGRAGSYEQYF. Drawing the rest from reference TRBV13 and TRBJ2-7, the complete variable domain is AAGVIQSPRHLIKEKRETATLKCYPIPRHDTVYWYQQGPGQDPQFLISFYEKMQSDKGSIPDRFSAQQFSDYHSELNMSSLELGDSALYFCASFGRAGSYEQYFGPGTRLTVT.

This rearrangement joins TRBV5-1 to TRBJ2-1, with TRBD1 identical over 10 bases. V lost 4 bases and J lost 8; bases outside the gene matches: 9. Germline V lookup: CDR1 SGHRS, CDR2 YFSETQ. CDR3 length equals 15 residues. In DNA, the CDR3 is TGCGCCAGCAGCGCTCCGGGACAGGGGACCCATGAGCAGTTCTTC. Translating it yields CASSAPGQGTHEQFF.

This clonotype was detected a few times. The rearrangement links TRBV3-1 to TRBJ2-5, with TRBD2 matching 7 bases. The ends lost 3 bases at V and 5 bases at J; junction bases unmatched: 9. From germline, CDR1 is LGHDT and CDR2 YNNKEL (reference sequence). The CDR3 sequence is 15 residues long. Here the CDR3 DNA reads TGTGCCAGCAGCCACGGGGGGTCCACATGGGAGACCCAGTACTTC. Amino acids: CASSHGGSTWETQYF.

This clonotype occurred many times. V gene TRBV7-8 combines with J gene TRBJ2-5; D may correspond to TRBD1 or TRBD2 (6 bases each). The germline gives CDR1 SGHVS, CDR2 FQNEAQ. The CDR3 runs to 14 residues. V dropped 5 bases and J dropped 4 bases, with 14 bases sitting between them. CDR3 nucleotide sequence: TGTGCCAGCAGCAGAACACCGGGGGCAGAGACCCAGTACTTC. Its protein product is CASSRTPGAETQYF.

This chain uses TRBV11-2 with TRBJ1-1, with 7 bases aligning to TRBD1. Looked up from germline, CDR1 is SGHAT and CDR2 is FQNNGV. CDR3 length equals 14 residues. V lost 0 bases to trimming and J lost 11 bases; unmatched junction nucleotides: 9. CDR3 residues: CASSLDLGRGQAFF. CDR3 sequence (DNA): TGTGCCAGCAGCTTAGATCTAGGAAGGGGGCAGGCTTTCTTT.

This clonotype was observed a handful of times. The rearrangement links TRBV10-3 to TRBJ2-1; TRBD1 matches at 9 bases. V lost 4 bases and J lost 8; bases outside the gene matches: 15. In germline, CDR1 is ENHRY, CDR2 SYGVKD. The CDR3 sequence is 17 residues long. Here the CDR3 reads CAISGKFAGQGSYEQFF. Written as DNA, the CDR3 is TGTGCCATCAGTGGCAAATTTGCGGGACAGGGTTCCTATGAGCAGTTCTTC.

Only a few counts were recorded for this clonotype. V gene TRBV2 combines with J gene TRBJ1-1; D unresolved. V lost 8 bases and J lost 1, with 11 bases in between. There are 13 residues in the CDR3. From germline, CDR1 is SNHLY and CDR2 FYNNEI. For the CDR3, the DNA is TGTGCCAGCCAAAAAACCGGGAACACTGAAGCTTTCTTT. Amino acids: CASQKTGNTEAFF.

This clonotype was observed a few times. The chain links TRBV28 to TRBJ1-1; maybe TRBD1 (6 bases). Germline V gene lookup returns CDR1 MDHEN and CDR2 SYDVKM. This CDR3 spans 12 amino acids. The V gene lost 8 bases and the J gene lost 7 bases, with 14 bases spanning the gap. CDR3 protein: CASSGAMIEAFF. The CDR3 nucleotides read TGTGCCAGCTCAGGGGCAATGATTGAAGCTTTCTTT.

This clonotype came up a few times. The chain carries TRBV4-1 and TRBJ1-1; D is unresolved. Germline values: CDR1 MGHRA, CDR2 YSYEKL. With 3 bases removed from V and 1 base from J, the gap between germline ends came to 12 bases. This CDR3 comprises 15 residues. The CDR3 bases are TGCGCCAGCAGCCAGTTCCCAGGTGAGAACACTGAAGCTTTCTTT. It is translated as CASSQFPGENTEAFF.

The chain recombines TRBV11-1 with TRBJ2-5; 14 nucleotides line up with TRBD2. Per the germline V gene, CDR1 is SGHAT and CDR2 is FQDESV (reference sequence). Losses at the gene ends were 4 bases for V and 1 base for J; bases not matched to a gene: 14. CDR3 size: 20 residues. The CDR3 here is CASSYPSEGLAGASQETQYF. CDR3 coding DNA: TGTGCCAGCAGCTACCCCTCGGAGGGACTAGCGGGAGCGAGCCAAGAGACCCAGTACTTC.

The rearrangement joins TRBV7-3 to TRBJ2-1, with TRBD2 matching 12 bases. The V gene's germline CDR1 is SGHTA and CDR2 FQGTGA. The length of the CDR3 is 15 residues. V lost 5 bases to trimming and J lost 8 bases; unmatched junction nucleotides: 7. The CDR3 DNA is TGTGCCAGCAGCCCCCTGACTAGCGGGAGAGATGAGCAGTTCTTC. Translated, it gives CASSPLTSGRDEQFF.

CDR3 sequence (DNA): TGCGCCAGCAGTGAGAAACTAGCGGGACGTAATGAGCAGTTCTTC. It codes for CASSEKLAGRNEQFF. V gene TRBV10-1 combines with J gene TRBJ2-1, with 10 bases matching TRBD2. With V trimmed by 2 bases and J by 7 bases, 5 bases remained unmatched. CDR1 and CDR2 from the germline V gene are WNHNN and SYGVQD (reference sequence). The CDR3 is 15 amino acids.

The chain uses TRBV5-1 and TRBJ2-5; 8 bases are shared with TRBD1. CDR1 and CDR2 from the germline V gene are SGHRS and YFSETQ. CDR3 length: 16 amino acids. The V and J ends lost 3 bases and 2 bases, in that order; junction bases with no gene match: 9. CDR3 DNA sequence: TGCGCCAGCAGCTGGGGGCACGGACAGGGACAAGAGACCCAGTACTTC. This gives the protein CASSWGHGQGQETQYF.